This TCR beta chain was captured in a study of human CD8 memory T cell subsets. General study results and limits: Stem-like memory T cell repertoires barely overlapped those of precursor exhausted T cells. Precursor exhausted T cells and stem-like memory T cells were similarly highly diverse, while effector memory cells were not.

The PBMC were taken from buffy coats (from healthy donors). This CDR3 contains 14 residues. CDR1 SGHNT and CDR2 YYREEE come from the germline V gene (reference sequence). Sequencing libraries of TCR beta were made by UMI-labeled 5' RACE. In the authors' workflow: Functional CDR3 beta clonotypes, numbering between about 2,600 and 18,000, were present in each TCR beta library. TCRdb re-called the 5' RACE reads and shows each CDR3 protein once, DNA omitted. TCRdb's processing, not the study's, gives the V and J calls here. This repertoire includes over 7,000 distinct CDR3 sequences. This clonotype counts as large by frequency. Its specificity is unknown.

This sequence joins TRBV5-4 and TRBJ2-3; absent DNA, TCRdb's TRBD2 call cannot be checked. The sequence was obtained from a human donor in good health. Sequencing was done on a sample of CD8+ T cells from PBMCs. The chain's CDR3 is CASSGTSGTDTQYF.